This T cell receptor (beta chain) appears in the sequencing data of a study of T cell responses to AZD1222 COVID-19 vaccine. As for the study in general: Second-dose groups at about 4 or about 12 weeks were pooled. Study-wide findings and caveats: Clonal diversity was possibly underestimated, and white British individuals and females predominated among donors. Nearly half of the spike-specific TCRs reportedly recognize variant regions that carry no mutations.

The assay was immunoSEQ multiplex PCR, and TCRdb's table has in-frame clones only and misses some. In the table there are over 95,000 clones, around nine tenths of which are singletons. Details on this clone: Antigen: not known.

The receptor was isolated from an adult in good health. Sequencing used peripheral blood, obtained on day 0 of AZD1222 vaccination.

CDR3 residues: CASSLGVPSGSYEQYF. CDR3 coding DNA: TGTGCCAGCAGCTTAGGGGTCCCTAGCGGGTCCTACGAGCAGTACTTC. The chain employs TRBV7-2 and TRBJ2-7; 8 nucleotides align to TRBD2. This CDR3 region has 16 residues. V gave up 1 base and J gave up 1 base; unmatched junction bases: 6. Germline lookup yields CDR1 SGHTA and CDR2 FQGNSA.